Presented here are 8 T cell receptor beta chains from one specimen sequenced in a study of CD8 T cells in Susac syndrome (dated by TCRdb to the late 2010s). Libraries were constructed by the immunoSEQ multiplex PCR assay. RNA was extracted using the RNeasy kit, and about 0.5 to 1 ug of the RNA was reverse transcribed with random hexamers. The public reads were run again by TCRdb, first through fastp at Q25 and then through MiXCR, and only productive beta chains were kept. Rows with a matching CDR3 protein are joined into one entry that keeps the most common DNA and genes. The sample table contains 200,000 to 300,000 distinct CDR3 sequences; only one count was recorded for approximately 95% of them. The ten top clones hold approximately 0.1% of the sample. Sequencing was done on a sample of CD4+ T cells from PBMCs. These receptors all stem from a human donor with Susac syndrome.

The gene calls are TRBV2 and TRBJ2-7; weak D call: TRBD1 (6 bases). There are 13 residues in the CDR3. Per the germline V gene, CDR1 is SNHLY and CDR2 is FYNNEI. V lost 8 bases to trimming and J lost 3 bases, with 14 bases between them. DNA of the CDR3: TGTGCCAGCCGCCGGGACATTGACTACGAGCAGTACTTC. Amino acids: CASRRDIDYEQYF.

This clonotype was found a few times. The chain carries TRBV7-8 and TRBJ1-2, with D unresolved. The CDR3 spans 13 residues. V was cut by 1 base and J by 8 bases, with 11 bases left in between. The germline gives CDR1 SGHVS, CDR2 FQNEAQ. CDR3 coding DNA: TGTGCCAGCAGCTTAGTTGGCCCTGGGGGCTACACCTTC. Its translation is CASSLVGPGGYTF.

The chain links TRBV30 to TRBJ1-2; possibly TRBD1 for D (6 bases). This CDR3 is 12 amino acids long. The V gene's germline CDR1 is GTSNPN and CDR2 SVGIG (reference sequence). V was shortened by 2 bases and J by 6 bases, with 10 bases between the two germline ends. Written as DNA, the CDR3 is TGTGCCTGGAGTCCGACAGGCCATGGCTACACCTTC. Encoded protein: CAWSPTGHGYTF.

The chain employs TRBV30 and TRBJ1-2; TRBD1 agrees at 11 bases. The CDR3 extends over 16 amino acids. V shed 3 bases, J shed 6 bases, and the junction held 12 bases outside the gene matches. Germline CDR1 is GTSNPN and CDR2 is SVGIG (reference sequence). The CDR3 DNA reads TGTGCCTGGAGCCCACCTGGACAGGGGGCGCGGAATGGCTACACCTTC. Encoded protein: CAWSPPGQGARNGYTF.

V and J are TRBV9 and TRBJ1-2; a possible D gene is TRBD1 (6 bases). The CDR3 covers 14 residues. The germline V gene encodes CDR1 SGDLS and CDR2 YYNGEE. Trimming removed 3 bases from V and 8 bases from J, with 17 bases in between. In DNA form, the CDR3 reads TGTGCCAGCAGCGCTAGCGGGCAGGGGAAAGGCTACACCTTC. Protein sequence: CASSASGQGKGYTF.

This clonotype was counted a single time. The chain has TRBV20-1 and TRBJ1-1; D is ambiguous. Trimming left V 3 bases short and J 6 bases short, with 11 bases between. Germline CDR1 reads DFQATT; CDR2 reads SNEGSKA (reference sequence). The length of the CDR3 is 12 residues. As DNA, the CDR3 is TGCAGTGCTAGGGGAAGCCAGGCTGAAGCTTTCTTT. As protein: CSARGSQAEAFF.

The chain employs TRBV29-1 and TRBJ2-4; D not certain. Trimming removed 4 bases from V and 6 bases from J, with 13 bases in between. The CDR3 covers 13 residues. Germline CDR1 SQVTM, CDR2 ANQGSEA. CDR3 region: CSVGGKVGNIQYF. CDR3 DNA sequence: TGCAGCGTTGGTGGTAAGGTCGGAAACATTCAGTACTTC.

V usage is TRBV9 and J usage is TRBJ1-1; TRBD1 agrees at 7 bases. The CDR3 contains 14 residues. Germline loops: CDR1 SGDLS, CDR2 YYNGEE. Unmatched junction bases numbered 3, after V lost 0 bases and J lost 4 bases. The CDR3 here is CASSVGGGSTEAFF. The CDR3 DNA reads TGTGCCAGCAGCGTAGGAGGGGGCTCCACTGAAGCTTTCTTT.